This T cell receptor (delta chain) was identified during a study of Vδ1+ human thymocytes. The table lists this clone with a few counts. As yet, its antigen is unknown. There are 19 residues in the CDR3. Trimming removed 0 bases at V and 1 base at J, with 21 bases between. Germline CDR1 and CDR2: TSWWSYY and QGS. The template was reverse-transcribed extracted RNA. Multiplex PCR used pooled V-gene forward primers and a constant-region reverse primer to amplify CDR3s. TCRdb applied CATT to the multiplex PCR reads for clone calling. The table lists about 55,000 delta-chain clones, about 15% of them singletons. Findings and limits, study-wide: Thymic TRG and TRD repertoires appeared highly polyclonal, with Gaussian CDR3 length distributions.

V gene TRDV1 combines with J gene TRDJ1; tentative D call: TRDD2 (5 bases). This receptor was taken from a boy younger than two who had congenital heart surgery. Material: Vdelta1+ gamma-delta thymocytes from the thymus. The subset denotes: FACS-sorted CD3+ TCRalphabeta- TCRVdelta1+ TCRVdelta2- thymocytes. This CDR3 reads CALGELMPTYLSPTDKLIF. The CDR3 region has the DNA TGTGCTCTTGGGGAACTGATGCCTACGTATTTGTCCCCCACCGATAAACTCATCTTT.